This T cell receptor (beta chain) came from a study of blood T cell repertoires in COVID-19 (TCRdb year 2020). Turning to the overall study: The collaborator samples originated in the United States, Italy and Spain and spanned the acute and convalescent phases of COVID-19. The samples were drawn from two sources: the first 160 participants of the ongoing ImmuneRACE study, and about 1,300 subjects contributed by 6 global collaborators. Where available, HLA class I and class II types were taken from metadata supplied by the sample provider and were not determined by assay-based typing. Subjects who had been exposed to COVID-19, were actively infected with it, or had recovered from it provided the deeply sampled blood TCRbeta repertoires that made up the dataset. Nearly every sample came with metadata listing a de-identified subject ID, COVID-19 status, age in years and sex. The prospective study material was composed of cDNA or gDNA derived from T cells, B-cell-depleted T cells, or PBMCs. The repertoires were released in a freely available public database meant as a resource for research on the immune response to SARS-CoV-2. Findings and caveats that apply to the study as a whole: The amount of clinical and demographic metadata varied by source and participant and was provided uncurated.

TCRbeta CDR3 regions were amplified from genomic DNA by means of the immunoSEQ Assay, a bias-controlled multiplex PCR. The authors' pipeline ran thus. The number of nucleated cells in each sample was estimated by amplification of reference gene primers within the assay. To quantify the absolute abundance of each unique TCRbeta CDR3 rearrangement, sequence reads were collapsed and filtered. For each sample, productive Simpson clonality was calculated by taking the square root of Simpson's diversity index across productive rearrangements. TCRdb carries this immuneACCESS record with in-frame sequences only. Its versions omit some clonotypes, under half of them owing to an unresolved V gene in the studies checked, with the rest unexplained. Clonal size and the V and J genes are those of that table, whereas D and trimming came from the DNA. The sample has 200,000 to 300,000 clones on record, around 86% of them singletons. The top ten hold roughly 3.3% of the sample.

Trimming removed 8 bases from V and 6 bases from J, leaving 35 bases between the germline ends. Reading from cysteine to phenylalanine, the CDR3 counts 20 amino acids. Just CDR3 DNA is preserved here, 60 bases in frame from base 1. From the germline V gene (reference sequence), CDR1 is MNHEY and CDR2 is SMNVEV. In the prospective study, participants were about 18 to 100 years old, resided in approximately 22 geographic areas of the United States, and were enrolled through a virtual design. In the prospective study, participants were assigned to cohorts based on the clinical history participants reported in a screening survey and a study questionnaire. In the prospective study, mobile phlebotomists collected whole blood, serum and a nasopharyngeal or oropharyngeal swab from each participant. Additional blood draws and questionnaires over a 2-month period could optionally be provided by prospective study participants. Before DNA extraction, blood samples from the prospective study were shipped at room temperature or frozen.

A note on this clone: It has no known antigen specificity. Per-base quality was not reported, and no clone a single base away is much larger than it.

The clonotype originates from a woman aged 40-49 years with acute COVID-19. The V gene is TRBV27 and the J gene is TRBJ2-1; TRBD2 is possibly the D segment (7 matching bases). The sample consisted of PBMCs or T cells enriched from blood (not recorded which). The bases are TGTGCCAGCTGGGGGGGCACTGGGAGCCGACTAGAAGTCGGAATCAATGAGCAGTTCTTC. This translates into CASWGGTGSRLEVGINEQFF.